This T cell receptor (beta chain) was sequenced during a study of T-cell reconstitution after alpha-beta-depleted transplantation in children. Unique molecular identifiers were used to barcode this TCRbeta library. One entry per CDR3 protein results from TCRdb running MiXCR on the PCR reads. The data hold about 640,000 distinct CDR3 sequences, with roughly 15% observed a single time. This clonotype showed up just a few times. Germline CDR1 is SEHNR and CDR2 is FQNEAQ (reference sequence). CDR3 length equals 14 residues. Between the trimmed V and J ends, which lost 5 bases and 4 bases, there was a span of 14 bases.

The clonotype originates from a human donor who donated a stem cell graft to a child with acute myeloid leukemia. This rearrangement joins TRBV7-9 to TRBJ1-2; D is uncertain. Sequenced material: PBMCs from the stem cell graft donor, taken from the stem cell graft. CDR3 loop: CASSPGSPLYGYTF. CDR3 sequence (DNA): TGTGCCAGCAGCCCCGGGTCTCCCCTCTATGGCTACACCTTC.